This TCR beta chain was captured by sequencing in a study of blood T cell repertoires in COVID-19. Study-level background: Acute and convalescent COVID-19 specimens originated in the United States, Italy and Spain. T cells, B-cell-depleted T cells, or PBMCs supplied cDNA or gDNA.

Original processing notes: Nucleated cell counts were estimated from reference gene primer amplification. Sequenced by immunoSEQ multiplex PCR; TCRdb stores in-frame clones only, minus some. That table gives V, J and clone size, and the DNA gave D and trimming. In the table there are 53,000 or so clones, more than 85% of which are singletons. Between the trimmed V and J ends, which lost 8 bases and 8 bases, there was a span of 21 bases. The CDR3 contains 15 residues. Germline values: CDR1 LGHNA, CDR2 YSLEER. The table lists this clone with a count of one. Sequenced sample: peripheral blood. The chain couples TRBV4-3 to TRBJ1-4, with D unresolved. This sequence originates from a human donor in a cohort sampled during active COVID-19. CDR3 bases: TGCGCCAGCCGATCCCAGGTCCACAGTTCGGAAAAACTGTTTTTT. Encoded protein: CASRSQVHSSEKLFF.